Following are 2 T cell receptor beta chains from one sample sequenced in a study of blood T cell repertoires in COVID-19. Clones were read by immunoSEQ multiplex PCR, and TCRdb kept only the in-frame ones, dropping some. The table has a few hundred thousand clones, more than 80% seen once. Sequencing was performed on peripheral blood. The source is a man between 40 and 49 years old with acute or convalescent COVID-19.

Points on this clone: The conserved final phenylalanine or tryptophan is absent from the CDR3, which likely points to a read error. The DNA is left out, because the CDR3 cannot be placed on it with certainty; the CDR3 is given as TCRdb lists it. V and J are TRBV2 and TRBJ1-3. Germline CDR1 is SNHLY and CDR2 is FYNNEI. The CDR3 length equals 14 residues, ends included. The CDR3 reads CASRPGTSGHGPLL.

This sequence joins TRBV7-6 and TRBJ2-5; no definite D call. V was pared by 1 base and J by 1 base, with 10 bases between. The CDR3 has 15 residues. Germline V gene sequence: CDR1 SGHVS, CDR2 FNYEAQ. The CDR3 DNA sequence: TGTGCCAGCAGCTTAGAGGTAGCCCCCCAAGAGACCCAGTACTTC. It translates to CASSLEVAPQETQYF.